The clone carrying this TCR beta chain was found once. The V and J ends lost 5 bases and 2 bases respectively, with 13 bases between them. Germline V gene sequence: CDR1 MDHEN, CDR2 SYDVKM. This CDR3 spans 14 amino acids. The sample comes from a study of control samples from healthy donors and cancer patients. Clones were read by immunoSEQ multiplex PCR, and TCRdb kept only the in-frame ones, dropping some. The repertoire has some 150,000 clones, around 94% of them found once; the top ten carry less than 15%. V and J are TRBV28 and TRBJ2-7; no definite D call. This clonotype originated in a man aged 35-49 years in good health. Sequenced input: blood. DNA of the CDR3: TGTGCCAGCAGTGATCGAACTACACCCTACGAGCAGTACTTC. This encodes CASSDRTTPYEQYF.